Presented here are 9 T cell receptor beta chains from one specimen sequenced in a study of blood T cell repertoires in COVID-19. Generated by immunoSEQ multiplex PCR, the TCRdb table keeps only in-frame clones and is missing some. Among 310,000 or so clones, around 91% were seen once, and the ten largest hold around 1.7%. The sequenced sample consisted of PBMCs or T cells enriched from blood (not recorded which). The source of these receptors is a woman younger than 35 with acute COVID-19.

CDR3 DNA: TGTGCCAGCAGCTTTTTGTATCAGGTGCAGGGTGACGCAGATACGCAGTATTTT. This codes for CASSFLYQVQGDADTQYF. The rearrangement joins TRBV7-2 to TRBJ2-3; weak D call: TRBD1 (5 bases). The CDR3 has 18 residues. The V end was cut by 3 bases, the J end by 4 bases, with 23 bases between. The germline V gene has CDR1 SGHTA and CDR2 FQGNSA. Full variable domain (remainder filled in from reference TRBV7-2 and TRBJ2-3): GAGVSQSPSNKVTEKGKDVELRCDPISGHTALYWYRQSLGQGLEFLIYFQGNSAPDKSGLPSDRFSAERTGGSVSTLTIQRTQQEDSAVYLCASSFLYQVQGDADTQYFGPGTRLTVL.

DNA of the CDR3: TGTGCCAGCAGTGTGGGACAGCTTCCCTACTCTGGAAACACCATATATTTT. Translated: CASSVGQLPYSGNTIYF. The rearrangement links TRBV2 to TRBJ1-3; 7 nucleotides line up with TRBD1. There are 17 residues in the CDR3. V lost 4 bases, J lost 0 bases, and 9 bases stayed unmatched. Germline CDR1 SNHLY, CDR2 FYNNEI.

The gene calls are TRBV7-2 and TRBJ2-5, with D maybe TRBD1 (6 bases). V lost 6 bases to trimming and J lost 6 bases, with 17 bases between them. Germline V gene data show CDR1 as SGHTA and CDR2 as FQGNSA. This CDR3 comprises 14 residues. CDR3 loop: CASSQGQAWKTQYF. DNA of the CDR3: TGTGCCAGCAGTCAGGGGCAGGCTTGGAAGACCCAGTACTTC.

V is TRBV29-1 and J is TRBJ2-2; D may be TRBD2 (6 bases). CDR1 and CDR2 from the germline V gene are SQVTM and ANQGSEA. The ends were cut back, 7 bases at V and 5 bases at J, with 14 bases in the middle. The CDR3 extends over 13 amino acids. This CDR3 is CSGGAGRTGELFF. CDR3 sequence (DNA): TGCAGCGGGGGTGCGGGGAGAACCGGGGAGCTGTTTTTT.

The chain has TRBV4-3 and TRBJ2-1; the D is unclear. V was pared by 4 bases and J by 4 bases, with 8 bases between. Per germline, CDR1 LGHNA and CDR2 YSLEER. This CDR3 region has 13 residues. The CDR3 DNA follows: TGCGCCAGCAGCCGAACCGAGTACAATGAGCAGTTCTTC. Translated: CASSRTEYNEQFF.

The rearrangement links TRBV5-1 to TRBJ2-7; 10 positions agree with TRBD2. V gave up 0 bases and J gave up 6 bases; unmatched junction bases: 6. Germline V gives CDR1 SGHRS, CDR2 YFSETQ. There are 15 residues in the CDR3. The CDR3 DNA sequence: TGCGCCAGCAGCTTGGCCCTAGCGGGAGAAGGCGAGCAGTACTTC. Amino acid sequence: CASSLALAGEGEQYF.

CDR3 residues: CASSYLQGTTEAFF. The CDR3 DNA reads as TGTGCCAGCAGTTACCTACAGGGGACCACTGAAGCTTTCTTT. V is TRBV6-5 and J is TRBJ1-1; the match to TRBD1 covers 7 bases. The trim removed 2 bases at V and 4 bases at J, leaving 4 bases unmatched. Germline-derived CDR1 and CDR2 are MNHEY and SVGAGI. The CDR3 is 14 residues long.

The V and J genes are TRBV4-1 and TRBJ1-3; possibly TRBD1 for D (5 bases). Germline CDR1 is MGHRA and CDR2 is YSYEKL. Trimming removed 0 bases at V and 8 bases at J, with 20 bases between. This CDR3 comprises 17 residues. CDR3 coding DNA: TGCGCCAGCAGCCAAGAAAGACGTGAAGGGTTAGGGGACACCATATATTTT. Translating it yields CASSQERREGLGDTIYF.

V and J are TRBV2 and TRBJ2-1; 10 bases line up with TRBD2. Germline V gene lookup returns CDR1 SNHLY and CDR2 FYNNEI. J gave up 4 bases and V 5 bases, and 14 bases lay outside the gene matches. The length of the CDR3 is 18 residues. DNA of the CDR3: TGTGCCAGCAGTCCGAGCGGGGTGGGGACTAGCGCATACAATGAGCAGTTCTTC. Translating gives CASSPSGVGTSAYNEQFF. Drawing the rest from reference TRBV2 and TRBJ2-1, the complete variable domain is EPEVTQTPSHQVTQMGQEVILRCVPISNHLYFYWYRQILGQKVEFLVSFYNNEISEKSEIFDDQFSVERPDGSNFTLKIRSTKLEDSAMYFCASSPSGVGTSAYNEQFFGPGTRLTVL.